This is a list of T cell receptor beta chains from one sample in a study of cytomegalovirus exposure and HLA in healthy donors. TCRdb's copy holds only in-frame clones and misses some; the assay was immunoSEQ multiplex PCR. Of about 150,000 clones in the sample, approximately 87% were seen once. The sample consisted of PBMCs. These receptors originate from a woman aged 30 to 39 in good health and CMV-seronegative. Each CDR3 is given with its conserved first and last residue. The order of the fields is V gene, J gene, clone size, D gene, CDR3 DNA, CDR3 protein. The D gene is left open where the match is weak. Only some rows state a clone size, as once, few, many or a class for expanded clones.

V: TRBV21-1
J: TRBJ2-7
size: -
D: -
DNA: TGTGCCAGCAGCAAGCTCCCCCAGGGGAAAAGCTCCTACGAGCAGTACTTC
CDR3: CASSKLPQGKSSYEQYF

V: TRBV19
J: TRBJ2-7
size: few
D: -
DNA: TGTGCCAGCCGACCGGGACTGTACTCCTACGAGCAGTACTTC
CDR3: CASRPGLYSYEQYF

V: TRBV28
J: TRBJ1-1
size: -
D: -
DNA: TGTGCCAGCAGTTTAAGGGTGGGCAGGGCGCCTGAAGCTTTCTTT
CDR3: CASSLRVGRAPEAFF

V: TRBV7-2
J: TRBJ1-1
size: -
D: -
DNA: TGTGCCAGCAGCTGGGGGGGAGGCACTGAAGCTTTCTTT
CDR3: CASSWGGGTEAFF

V: TRBV28
J: TRBJ2-7
size: -
D: TRBD2
DNA: TGTGCCAGCAGTTCACTAGCGGGAGTTCGGTACGAGCAGTACTTC
CDR3: CASSSLAGVRYEQYF

V: TRBV6-1
J: TRBJ1-5
size: -
D: TRBD1
DNA: TGTGCCAGCAGTGGACGACAGGGGGCGAGGAGATTTAGCAATCAGCCCCAGCATTTT
CDR3: CASSGRQGARRFSNQPQHF

V: TRBV4-3
J: TRBJ2-1
size: once
D: TRBD2
DNA: TGCGCCAGCAGCAACTTGGGGGGGGAGCAGTTCTTC
CDR3: CASSNLGGEQFF

V: TRBV7-9
J: TRBJ2-1
size: -
D: TRBD2
DNA: TGTGCCAGCCAGACGGGGACTAGCGGGATCTACAATGAGCAGTTCTTC
CDR3: CASQTGTSGIYNEQFF

V: TRBV5-1
J: TRBJ1-2
size: -
D: -
DNA: TGCGCCAGCAGCTTGGCAGGGGTAGAGTATGGCTACACCTTC
CDR3: CASSLAGVEYGYTF

V: TRBV5-1
J: TRBJ2-6
size: few
D: -
DNA: TGCGCCAGCAGCTGGAGGACAGCCTCTGGGGCCAACGTCCTGACTTTC
CDR3: CASSWRTASGANVLTF

V: TRBV6-6
J: TRBJ2-2
size: -
D: TRBD2
DNA: TGTGCCAGCAGTTACCTGAGCGGGGGAGAGGACGGGGAGCTGTTTTTT
CDR3: CASSYLSGGEDGELFF

V: TRBV27
J: TRBJ1-5
size: -
D: -
DNA: TGTGCCAGCAGTCCAGGGTCATATAGCAATCAGCCCCAGCATTTT
CDR3: CASSPGSYSNQPQHF

V: TRBV28
J: TRBJ2-7
size: -
D: -
DNA: TGTGCCAGCAGTCTAACAGCGAGCGGCGGCTACGAGCAGTACTTC
CDR3: CASSLTASGGYEQYF

V: TRBV28
J: TRBJ2-7
size: -
D: -
DNA: TGTGCCAGCAGTTTACGGACAGACACAGCAGGCGAGCAGTACTTC
CDR3: CASSLRTDTAGEQYF

V: TRBV4-2
J: TRBJ2-2
size: -
D: TRBD2
DNA: TGTGCCAGCAGCACGGGGGGGCTAGCGGGAGATCGGACCGGGGAGCTGTTTTTT
CDR3: CASSTGGLAGDRTGELFF

V: TRBV6-6
J: TRBJ1-4
size: -
D: -
DNA: TGTGCCAGCAGGTGGGGGCAGCTGGCAACTAATGAAAAACTGTTTTTT
CDR3: CASRWGQLATNEKLFF

V: TRBV7-2
J: TRBJ2-1
size: -
D: -
DNA: TGTGCCAGCAGCCCCGCCTCGACCCGGCGCGGTTCCTACAATGAGCAGTTCTTC
CDR3: CASSPASTRRGSYNEQFF

V: TRBV28
J: TRBJ1-3
size: -
D: TRBD1
DNA: TGTGCCAGCAGTGACTTCGGGACAGGGGGTAACACCATATATTTT
CDR3: CASSDFGTGGNTIYF

V: TRBV5-8
J: TRBJ1-1
size: -
D: -
DNA: TGTGCCAGCGGCAAGGACACCCGAAAAGCTTTCTTT
CDR3: CASGKDTRKAFF

V: TRBV19
J: TRBJ1-4
size: -
D: -
DNA: TGTGCCAGTAGTCAGCGGTTTAATGAAAAACTGTTTTTT
CDR3: CASSQRFNEKLFF

V: TRBV5-1
J: TRBJ2-5
size: -
D: -
DNA: TGCGCCAGCAGCTTGGTGCAGGGCGTGGGGGAGACCCAGTACTTC
CDR3: CASSLVQGVGETQYF

V: TRBV7-8
J: TRBJ1-4
size: -
D: -
DNA: TGTGCCAGCAGGCCAGGGAGAAGGGGGAATGAAAAACTGTTTTTT
CDR3: CASRPGRRGNEKLFF

V: TRBV28
J: TRBJ2-2
size: -
D: -
DNA: TGTGCCACCCTAGCCGGGACTGTGAACACCGGGGAGCTGTTTTTT
CDR3: CATLAGTVNTGELFF

V: TRBV2
J: TRBJ2-3
size: -
D: TRBD1
DNA: TGTGCCGTCGGGACAGGGGGCAGAGATACGCAGTATTTT
CDR3: CAVGTGGRDTQYF

V: TRBV27
J: TRBJ2-7
size: -
D: -
DNA: TGTGCCAGCAGTCCCCGGTGGATGCAGAAAGCCAGAGGCGAGCAGTACTTC
CDR3: CASSPRWMQKARGEQYF

V: TRBV7-2
J: TRBJ2-3
size: once
D: TRBD2
DNA: TGTGCCAGCAGCTTAGCGTCTAGCGGGTACACAGATACGCAGTATTTT
CDR3: CASSLASSGYTDTQYF

V: TRBV7-9
J: TRBJ2-7
size: -
D: TRBD2
DNA: TGTTCCAGCAGCTTAGGACTAGTTTTTCCCTACGAGCAGTACTTC
CDR3: CSSSLGLVFPYEQYF